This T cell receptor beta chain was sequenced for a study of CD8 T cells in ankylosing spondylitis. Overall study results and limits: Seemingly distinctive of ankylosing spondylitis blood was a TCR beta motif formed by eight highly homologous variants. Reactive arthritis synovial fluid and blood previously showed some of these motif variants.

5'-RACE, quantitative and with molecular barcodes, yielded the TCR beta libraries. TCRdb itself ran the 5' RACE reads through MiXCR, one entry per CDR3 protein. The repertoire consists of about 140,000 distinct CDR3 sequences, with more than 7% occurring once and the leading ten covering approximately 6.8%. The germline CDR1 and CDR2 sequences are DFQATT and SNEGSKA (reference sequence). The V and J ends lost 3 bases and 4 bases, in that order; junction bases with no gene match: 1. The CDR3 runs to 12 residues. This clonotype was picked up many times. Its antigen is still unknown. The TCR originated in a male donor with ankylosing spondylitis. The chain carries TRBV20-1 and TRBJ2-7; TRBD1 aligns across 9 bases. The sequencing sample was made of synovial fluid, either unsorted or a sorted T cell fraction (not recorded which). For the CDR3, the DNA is TGCAGTGCTAGCGACAGGGGGTACGAGCAGTACTTC. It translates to CSASDRGYEQYF.